This TCR beta chain was sequenced during a study of T cell changes during pregnancy in multiple sclerosis. Sequencing was performed with immunoSEQ multiplex PCR; in TCRdb, only in-frame clones are kept and a portion is missing. The sample shows tens of thousands of clones, approximately 92% of them seen only once. The sample holds one count of this clone. The CDR3 loop spans 15 amino acids. In germline, CDR1 is SGHAT, CDR2 FQNNGV. The V and J ends lost 3 bases and 5 bases, in that order; junction bases with no gene match: 5. The chain employs TRBV11-2 and TRBJ2-3; 10 positions match TRBD1. This material consisted of CD4+ T cells from peripheral blood mononuclear cells, taken after pregnancy. This TCR came from a female donor in good health, enrolled as a control in a pregnancy study. CDR3: CASSLWGQGLDTQYF. CDR3 in DNA: TGTGCCAGCAGCTTGTGGGGACAGGGGCTAGATACGCAGTATTTT.